This T cell receptor beta chain was documented in a study of cytomegalovirus exposure and HLA in healthy donors. Overall study context: Earlier results showed 90 million to 130 million unique TCR beta sequences derived from roughly 180 million T cells.

Researchers ran the PCR with 60 Vbeta and 13 Jbeta primers. Repertoires were generated with immunoSEQ multiplex PCR, while TCRdb's copy carries only in-frame clones and drops some. This sample lists approximately 150,000 clones; its ten largest clones have around 1.5%. The study's findings and limits: Most TCR beta V segments were productive about 87% or about 30% of the time in an earlier analysis. Cytomegalovirus association was listed for about 160 TCR beta chains.

Germline loops: CDR1 SGHVS, CDR2 FQNEAQ. The ends were cut back, 3 bases at V and 7 bases at J, with 12 bases in the middle. The CDR3 loop spans 13 amino acids. Regarding this clone: Its antigen is still unknown.

The specimen was PBMCs. The receptor's source is a woman in her forties in good health and CMV-seronegative. The chain uses TRBV7-8 and TRBJ2-5; weak D call: TRBD1 (6 bases). For the CDR3, the DNA is TGTGCCAGCAGCTTCGGCCCACAGGGGACCCAGTACTTC. This encodes CASSFGPQGTQYF.